This entry lists 22 T cell receptor beta chains sequenced from one sample in a study of blood T cell repertoires in COVID-19. Some clones are missing from TCRdb's copy, which holds only in-frame ones; the method was immunoSEQ multiplex PCR. The data contain about 400,000 clones, roughly nine tenths of them singletons. What was sequenced was PBMCs or T cells enriched from blood (not recorded which). The receptors were sampled from a woman aged 18-35 years with acute COVID-19.

The chain joins TRBV28 to TRBJ2-4, with 10 bases matching TRBD2. Trimming removed 2 bases from V and 1 base from J; junction bases left unmatched: 11. The CDR3 has 19 residues. Germline values: CDR1 MDHEN, CDR2 SYDVKM. Here the CDR3 reads CASSLLAGVSSYAKNIQYF. The CDR3 coding sequence is TGTGCCAGCAGTTTACTAGCGGGAGTGTCCTCCTATGCCAAAAACATTCAGTACTTC. The variable domain in full, completed from reference TRBV28 and TRBJ2-4, reads DVKVTQSSRYLVKRTGEKVFLECVQDMDHENMFWYRQDPGLGLRLIYFSYDVKMKEKGDIPEGYSVSREKKERFSLILESASTNQTSMYLCASSLLAGVSSYAKNIQYFGAGTRLSVL.

The V and J genes are TRBV30 and TRBJ1-1; the D gene is possibly TRBD1 (5 bases). Germline CDR1 GTSNPN, CDR2 SVGIG (reference sequence). This CDR3 has 15 amino acids. V shed 2 bases and J shed 5 bases, with 18 bases lying between them. The CDR3 nucleotides are TGTGCCTGGAGTCTATATAGGGGTCGACGAACTGAAGCTTTCTTT. This sequence encodes CAWSLYRGRRTEAFF.

This chain uses TRBV10-2 with TRBJ2-7, with D tentatively TRBD1 (7 bases). V lost 9 bases, J lost 3 bases, and 21 bases lay in between. The CDR3 consists of 15 residues. CDR1 is WSHSY and CDR2 is SAAADI in the germline V gene. The CDR3 bases are TGCGCCAGTCCTGAGGGCGGGACAGACCTCTACGAGCAGTACTTC. This encodes CASPEGGTDLYEQYF.

The chain uses TRBV28 and TRBJ1-4, with TRBD1 matching 9 bases. V lost 6 bases, J lost 7 bases, and 12 bases stayed unmatched. This CDR3 region has 16 residues. CDR1 is MDHEN, CDR2 SYDVKM, per germline. The CDR3 DNA reads TGTGCCAGCAGACCCCCGGGGACAGGGTTGACTGAAAAACTGTTTTTT. Translation gives CASRPPGTGLTEKLFF.

The chain links TRBV30 to TRBJ1-6, with TRBD1 identical over 8 bases. The germline gives CDR1 GTSNPN, CDR2 SVGIG (reference sequence). The CDR3 covers 15 residues. V dropped 4 bases and J dropped 9; count of bases not matched to a gene: 11. CDR3 amino acids: CAWISRGTGVSPLHF. The CDR3 nucleotides are TGTGCCTGGATCTCAAGGGGGACAGGCGTTTCACCCCTCCACTTT.

This rearrangement joins TRBV27 to TRBJ2-7; the match to TRBD2 covers 8 bases. The germline V gene encodes CDR1 MNHEY and CDR2 SMNVEV (reference sequence). Trimming cost V 3 bases and J 5 bases; bases outside gene matches: 6. CDR3 length: 14 amino acids. CDR3 in amino acids: CASSFPGTRNEQYF. For the CDR3, the DNA is TGTGCCAGCAGTTTCCCTGGGACTAGGAACGAGCAGTACTTC.

The genes are TRBV19 and TRBJ2-1; 10 nucleotides agree with TRBD2. After removal of 0 bases from V and 4 bases from J, the junction contained 9 bases not matched to a gene. Germline-derived CDR1 and CDR2 are LNHDA and SQIVND (reference sequence). This CDR3 contains 18 residues. The CDR3 loop is CASSIDLAGVGTYNEQFF. The CDR3 DNA reads as TGTGCCAGTAGTATAGATCTAGCGGGAGTAGGGACGTACAATGAGCAGTTCTTC.

The V gene is TRBV19, the J gene TRBJ2-2, with 14 bases aligning to TRBD2. V lost 11 bases and J lost 5; bases outside the gene matches: 10. Germline CDR1 reads LNHDA; CDR2 reads SQIVND (reference sequence). The CDR3 is 16 residues long. The chain's CDR3 is CARKGGLAGDTGELFF. CDR3 coding DNA: TGTGCCCGTAAAGGGGGACTAGCGGGAGATACCGGGGAGCTGTTTTTT.

This clone was observed a handful of times. The chain uses TRBV7-9 and TRBJ2-1; D is possibly TRBD2 (5 bases). Deletions cut 1 base from V and 9 bases from J, with 7 bases between. Per the germline V gene, CDR1 is SEHNR and CDR2 is FQNEAQ (reference sequence). The CDR3 extends over 12 amino acids. The CDR3 region has the DNA TGTGCCAGCAGCTTAGTGGGGAGTGAGCAGTTCTTC. It codes for CASSLVGSEQFF. Based on the CDR3 plus reference TRBV7-9 and TRBJ2-1, the full variable domain is DTGVSQNPRHKITKRGQNVTFRCDPISEHNRLYWYRQTLGQGPEFLTYFQNEAQLEKSRLLSDRFSAERPKGSFSTLEIQRTEQGDSAMYLCASSLVGSEQFFGPGTRLTVL.

The chain employs TRBV28 and TRBJ1-5; D might be TRBD1 (5 bases). This CDR3 comprises 14 residues. Germline CDR1 is MDHEN and CDR2 is SYDVKM. Between the trimmed V and J ends, which lost 3 bases and 3 bases, there was a span of 9 bases. CDR3 region: CASSFRQYNQPQHF. The CDR3 nucleotides are TGTGCCAGCAGTTTTCGACAGTACAATCAGCCCCAGCATTTT. The full variable domain, rest sourced from reference TRBV28 and TRBJ1-5, is DVKVTQSSRYLVKRTGEKVFLECVQDMDHENMFWYRQDPGLGLRLIYFSYDVKMKEKGDIPEGYSVSREKKERFSLILESASTNQTSMYLCASSFRQYNQPQHFGDGTRLSIL.

J is TRBJ1-3 and V is TRBV7-2; D may be TRBD1 (6 bases). Germline V gene data show CDR1 as SGHTA and CDR2 as FQGNSA. V was pared by 5 bases and J by 4 bases, with 15 bases between. The CDR3 consists of 15 residues. CDR3 in DNA: TGTGCCAGCAGCCAGGGGTCTTTGGGGGGAAACACCATATATTTT. As protein: CASSQGSLGGNTIYF.

The chain carries TRBV19 and TRBJ1-4; unclear D gene. Trimming removed 6 bases at V and 0 bases at J, with 14 bases between. CDR3 length: 16 residues. Germline V gives CDR1 LNHDA, CDR2 SQIVND (reference sequence). The DNA of the CDR3 is TGTGCCAGTAGCCCGCTTGCCGGGGCAACTAATGAAAAACTGTTTTTT. As protein: CASSPLAGATNEKLFF.

The genes are TRBV19 and TRBJ2-7; 9 bases align to TRBD1. CDR1 is LNHDA and CDR2 is SQIVND in the germline V gene (reference sequence). V shed 5 bases, J shed 2 bases, and the junction held 4 bases outside the gene matches. CDR3 length equals 14 residues. CDR3 region: CASSRTGDTYEQYF. The CDR3 DNA reads as TGTGCCAGTAGTCGGACAGGGGATACCTACGAGCAGTACTTC.

The gene calls are TRBV9 and TRBJ1-2, with TRBD1 identical over 7 bases. The CDR3 extends over 16 amino acids. V was clipped by 1 base and J by 2 bases; unmatched bases: 8. CDR1 SGDLS and CDR2 YYNGEE come from the germline V gene. The CDR3 is CASSVHRGEGNYGYTF. The CDR3, as DNA: TGTGCCAGCAGCGTACACAGGGGCGAAGGGAACTATGGCTACACCTTC. Complete variable domain (other parts from reference TRBV9 and TRBJ1-2): DSGVTQTPKHLITATGQRVTLRCSPRSGDLSVYWYQQSLDQGLQFLIQYYNGEERAKGNILERFSAQQFPDLHSELNLSSLELGDSALYFCASSVHRGEGNYGYTFGSGTRLTVV.

The gene calls are TRBV29-1 and TRBJ2-3, with 8 bases matching TRBD1. The V gene end was trimmed by 3 bases and the J gene end by 3 bases; junction bases not matched to a gene: 8. Germline V lookup: CDR1 SQVTM, CDR2 ANQGSEA. There are 15 residues in the CDR3. The CDR3 nucleotides are TGCAGCGTTGAGGGGGCAGGGGGCCGGACAGATACGCAGTATTTT. Translation: CSVEGAGGRTDTQYF.

The J gene is TRBJ2-1, the V gene TRBV3-1 (or the pseudogene TRBV3-2); TRBD1 is a possible D gene (5 bases). The CDR3 has 15 residues. Looked up from germline, CDR1 is LGHDT and CDR2 is YNNKEL (reference sequence). The V and J ends lost 6 bases and 6 bases respectively, with 18 bases between them. CDR3 loop: CASSQPPRGANEQFF. CDR3 sequence (DNA): TGTGCCAGCAGTCAACCCCCCCGTGGGGCCAATGAGCAGTTCTTC.

CDR3 region: CASSPPNAGKLNEQFF. As DNA, the CDR3 is TGTGCCAGCTCACCTCCAAACGCGGGTAAATTGAATGAGCAGTTCTTC. The V gene is TRBV18, the J gene TRBJ2-1, with a tentative D call TRBD2 (5 bases). Between the trimmed V and J ends, which lost 3 bases and 7 bases, there was a span of 19 bases. CDR1 and CDR2 (germline): KGHSH, LQKENI. There are 16 residues in the CDR3.

This clone came up many times. The chain recombines TRBV19 with TRBJ2-3, with 8 bases lining up with TRBD1. The CDR3 runs to 14 residues. The V segment lost 6 bases and the J segment 0 bases; nucleotides outside the gene matches: 2. Germline assignment: CDR1 LNHDA and CDR2 SQIVND (reference sequence). The DNA of the CDR3 is TGTGCCAGTAGGGACAGGGTGAGCACAGATACGCAGTATTTT. This sequence encodes CASRDRVSTDTQYF.

The rearrangement links TRBV9 to TRBJ1-1; 7 bases are shared with TRBD1. This CDR3 has 19 residues. Germline lookup yields CDR1 SGDLS and CDR2 YYNGEE. Trimming at V came to 3 bases and at J to 0 bases, leaving 17 bases not matched to a gene. CDR3: CASSGGVLQGTDMNTEAFF. The CDR3 DNA reads as TGTGCCAGCAGCGGAGGGGTATTACAGGGGACTGACATGAACACTGAAGCTTTCTTT.

The chain joins TRBV25-1 to TRBJ2-1; a possible D gene is TRBD2 (6 bases). The CDR3 is made up of 15 amino acids. The germline gives CDR1 MGHDK, CDR2 SYGVNS. Trimming removed 1 base from V and 6 bases from J, with 13 bases in between. This chain's CDR3 is CASSEWTKKGNEQFF. The CDR3 DNA reads as TGTGCCAGCAGTGAATGGACTAAGAAGGGCAATGAGCAGTTCTTC.

This chain links TRBV7-9 with TRBJ2-1; tentative D call: TRBD2 (6 bases). V lost 11 bases and J 5 bases, leaving 19 bases between the germline ends. This CDR3 is built from 14 residues. CDR1 and CDR2 from the germline V gene are SEHNR and FQNEAQ (reference sequence). The CDR3 here is CAWGEAGPHNEQFF. CDR3 coding DNA: TGTGCCTGGGGGGAGGCGGGGCCTCACAATGAGCAGTTCTTC.

The gene calls are TRBV11-2 and TRBJ1-1, with D unclear. The CDR3 loop spans 12 amino acids. The germline V and J ends were trimmed by 7 bases and 5 bases, with 11 bases remaining between them. Germline assignment: CDR1 SGHAT and CDR2 FQNNGV. Here the CDR3 reads CASTVTGTEAFF. CDR3 sequence (DNA): TGTGCCAGCACCGTAACCGGGACTGAAGCTTTCTTT.